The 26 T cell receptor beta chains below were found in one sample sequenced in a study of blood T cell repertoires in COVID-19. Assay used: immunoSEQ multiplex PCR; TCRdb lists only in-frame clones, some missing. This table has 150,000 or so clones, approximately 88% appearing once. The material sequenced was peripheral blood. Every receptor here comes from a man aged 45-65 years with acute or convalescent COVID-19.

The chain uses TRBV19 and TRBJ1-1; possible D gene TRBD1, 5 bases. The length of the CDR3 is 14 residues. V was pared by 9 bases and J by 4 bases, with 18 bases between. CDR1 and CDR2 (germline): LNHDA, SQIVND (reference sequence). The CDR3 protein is CASSPVRARTEAFF. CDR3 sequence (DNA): TGTGCCAGCTCCCCGGTCAGGGCCCGCACTGAAGCTTTCTTT.

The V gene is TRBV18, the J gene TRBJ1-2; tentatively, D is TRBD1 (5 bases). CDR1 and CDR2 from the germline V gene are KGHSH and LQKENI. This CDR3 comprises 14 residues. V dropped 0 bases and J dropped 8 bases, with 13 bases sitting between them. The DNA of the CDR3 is TGTGCCAGCTCACCACCGACAGTCTATGTGGGCTACACCTTC. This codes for CASSPPTVYVGYTF.

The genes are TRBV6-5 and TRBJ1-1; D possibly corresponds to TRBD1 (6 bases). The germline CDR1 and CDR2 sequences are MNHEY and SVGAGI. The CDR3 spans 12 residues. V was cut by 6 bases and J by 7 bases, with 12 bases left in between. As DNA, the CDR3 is TGTGCCAGCAGGGTAGGGGGTGATGAAGCTTTCTTT. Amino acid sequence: CASRVGGDEAFF.

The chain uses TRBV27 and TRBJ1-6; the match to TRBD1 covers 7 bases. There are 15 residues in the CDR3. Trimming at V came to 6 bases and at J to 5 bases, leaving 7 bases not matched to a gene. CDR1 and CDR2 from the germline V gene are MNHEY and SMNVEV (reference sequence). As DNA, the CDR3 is TGTGCCAGCAGAGCCACCGGGACAGATAATTCACCCCTCCACTTT. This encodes CASRATGTDNSPLHF.

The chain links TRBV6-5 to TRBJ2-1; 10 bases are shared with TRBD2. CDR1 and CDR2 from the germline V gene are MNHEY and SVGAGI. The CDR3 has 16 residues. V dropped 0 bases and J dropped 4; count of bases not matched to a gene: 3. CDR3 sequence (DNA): TGTGCCAGCAGTTACTCGGCTAGCGGGGGATACAATGAGCAGTTCTTC. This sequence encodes CASSYSASGGYNEQFF.

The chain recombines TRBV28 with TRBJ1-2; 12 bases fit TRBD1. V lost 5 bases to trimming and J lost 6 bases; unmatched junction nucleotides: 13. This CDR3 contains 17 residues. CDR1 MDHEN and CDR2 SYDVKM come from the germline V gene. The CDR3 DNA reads TGTGCCAGCAGTCTTCACCCTTCGGGACAGGGGGCGGATGGCTACACCTTC. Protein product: CASSLHPSGQGADGYTF.

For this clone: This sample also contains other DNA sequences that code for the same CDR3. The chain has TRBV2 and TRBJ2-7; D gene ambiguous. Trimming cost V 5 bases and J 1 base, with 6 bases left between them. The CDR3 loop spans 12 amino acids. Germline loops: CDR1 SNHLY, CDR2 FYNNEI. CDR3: CASSLSSYEQYF. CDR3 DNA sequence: TGTGCCAGCAGTCTCAGTTCCTACGAGCAGTACTTC.

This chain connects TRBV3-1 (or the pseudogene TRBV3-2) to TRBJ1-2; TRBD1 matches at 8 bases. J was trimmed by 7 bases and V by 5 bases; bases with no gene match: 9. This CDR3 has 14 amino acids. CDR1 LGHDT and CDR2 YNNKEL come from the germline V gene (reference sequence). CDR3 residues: CASSFGQGNRGYTF. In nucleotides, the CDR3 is TGTGCCAGCAGCTTCGGACAGGGAAATCGTGGCTACACCTTC.

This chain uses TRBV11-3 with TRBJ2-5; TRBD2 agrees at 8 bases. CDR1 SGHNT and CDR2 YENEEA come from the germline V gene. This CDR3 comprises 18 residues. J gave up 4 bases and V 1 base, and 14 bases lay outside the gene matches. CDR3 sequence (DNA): TGTGCCAGCAGCTTAGCGCCCAGCGGGAGCACAGGAGGAGAGACCCAGTACTTC. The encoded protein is CASSLAPSGSTGGETQYF.

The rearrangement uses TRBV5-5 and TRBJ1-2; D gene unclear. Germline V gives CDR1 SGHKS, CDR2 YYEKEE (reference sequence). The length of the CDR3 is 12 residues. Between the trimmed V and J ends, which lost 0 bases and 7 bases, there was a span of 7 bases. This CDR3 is CASSLGLFGYTF. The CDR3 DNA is TGTGCCAGCAGCTTGGGTCTGTTTGGCTACACCTTC.

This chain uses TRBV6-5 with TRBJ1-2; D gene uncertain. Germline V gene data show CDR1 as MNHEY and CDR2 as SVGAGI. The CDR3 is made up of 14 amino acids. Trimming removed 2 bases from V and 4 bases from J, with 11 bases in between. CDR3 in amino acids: CASSYGQAFYGYTF. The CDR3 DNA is TGTGCCAGCAGTTACGGGCAGGCCTTCTATGGCTACACCTTC.

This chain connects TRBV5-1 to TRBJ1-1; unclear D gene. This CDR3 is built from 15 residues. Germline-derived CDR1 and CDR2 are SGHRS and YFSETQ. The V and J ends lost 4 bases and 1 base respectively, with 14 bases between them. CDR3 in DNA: TGCGCCAGCAGCGCTAGGTCAGAGGGGAACACTGAAGCTTTCTTT. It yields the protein CASSARSEGNTEAFF.

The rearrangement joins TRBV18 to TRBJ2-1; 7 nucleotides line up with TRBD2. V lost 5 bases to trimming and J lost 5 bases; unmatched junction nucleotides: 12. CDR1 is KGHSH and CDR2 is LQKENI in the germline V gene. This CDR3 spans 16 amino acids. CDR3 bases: TGTGCCAGCTCAGCCCTCCCGCGGGAGTACCACAATGAGCAGTTCTTC. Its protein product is CASSALPREYHNEQFF.

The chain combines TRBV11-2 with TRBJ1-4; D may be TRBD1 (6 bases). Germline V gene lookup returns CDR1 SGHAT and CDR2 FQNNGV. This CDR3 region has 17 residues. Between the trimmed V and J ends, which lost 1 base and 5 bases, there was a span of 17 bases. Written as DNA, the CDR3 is TGTGCCAGCAGCTTAGGAGACAGGTCAAGGGGAAATGAAAAACTGTTTTTT. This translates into CASSLGDRSRGNEKLFF.

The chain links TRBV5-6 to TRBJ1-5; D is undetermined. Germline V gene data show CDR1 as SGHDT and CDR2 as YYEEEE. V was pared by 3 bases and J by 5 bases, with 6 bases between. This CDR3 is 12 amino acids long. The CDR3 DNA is TGTGCCAGCAGCTCGGGTTATCAGCCCCAGCATTTT. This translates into CASSSGYQPQHF.

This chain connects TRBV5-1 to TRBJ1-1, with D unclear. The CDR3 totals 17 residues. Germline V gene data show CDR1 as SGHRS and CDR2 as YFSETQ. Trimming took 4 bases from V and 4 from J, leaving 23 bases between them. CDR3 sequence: CASSPGGRARPPTEAFF. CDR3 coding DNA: TGCGCCAGCAGCCCTGGAGGACGGGCGCGTCCCCCCACTGAAGCTTTCTTT.

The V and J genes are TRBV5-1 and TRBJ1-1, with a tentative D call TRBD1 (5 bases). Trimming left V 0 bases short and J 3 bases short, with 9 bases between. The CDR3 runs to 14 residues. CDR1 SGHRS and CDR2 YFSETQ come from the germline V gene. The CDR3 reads CASSLEGRDTEAFF. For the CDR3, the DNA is TGCGCCAGCAGCTTGGAGGGCAGGGACACTGAAGCTTTCTTT.

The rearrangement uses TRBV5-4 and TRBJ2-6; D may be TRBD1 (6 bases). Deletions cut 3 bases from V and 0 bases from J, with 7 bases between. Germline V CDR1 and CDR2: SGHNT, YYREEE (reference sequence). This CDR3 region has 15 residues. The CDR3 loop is CASSSDSSGANVLTF. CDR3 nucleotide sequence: TGTGCCAGCAGCTCGGACAGCTCTGGGGCCAACGTCCTGACTTTC.

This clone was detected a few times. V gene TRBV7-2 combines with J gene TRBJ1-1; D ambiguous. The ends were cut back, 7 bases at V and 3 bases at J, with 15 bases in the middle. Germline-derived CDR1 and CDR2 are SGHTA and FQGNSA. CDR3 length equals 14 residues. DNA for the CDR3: TGTGCCAGCACCCCGAGGCCCGGGGACACTGAAGCTTTCTTT. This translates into CASTPRPGDTEAFF.

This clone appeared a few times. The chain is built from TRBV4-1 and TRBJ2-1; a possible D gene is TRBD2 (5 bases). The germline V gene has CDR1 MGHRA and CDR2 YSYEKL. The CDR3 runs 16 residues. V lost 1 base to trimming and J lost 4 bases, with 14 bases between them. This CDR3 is CASSQVRLLIYNEQFF. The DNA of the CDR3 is TGCGCCAGCAGCCAAGTGAGACTATTGATTTACAATGAGCAGTTCTTC.

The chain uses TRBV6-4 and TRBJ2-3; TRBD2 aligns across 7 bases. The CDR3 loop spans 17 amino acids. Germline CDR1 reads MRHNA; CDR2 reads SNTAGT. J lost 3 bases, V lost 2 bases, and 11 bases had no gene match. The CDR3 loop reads CASSDGILPGRTDTQYF. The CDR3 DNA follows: TGTGCCAGCAGTGACGGGATTCTCCCCGGGAGGACAGATACGCAGTATTTT.

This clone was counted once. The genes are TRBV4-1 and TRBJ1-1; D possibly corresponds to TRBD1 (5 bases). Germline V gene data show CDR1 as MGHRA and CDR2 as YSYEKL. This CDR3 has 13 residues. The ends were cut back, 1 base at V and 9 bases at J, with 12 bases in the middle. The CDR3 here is CASSQGPGGKAFF. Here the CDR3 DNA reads TGCGCCAGCAGCCAAGGTCCGGGGGGGAAAGCTTTCTTT.

The CDR3 loop reads CASVRGRGYTF. The CDR3 bases are TGTGCCAGCGTTCGAGGAAGGGGCTACACCTTC. V is TRBV27 and J is TRBJ1-2; D is uncertain. V lost 8 bases and J lost 8, with 12 bases in between. The CDR3 contains 11 residues. Germline lookup yields CDR1 MNHEY and CDR2 SMNVEV (reference sequence).

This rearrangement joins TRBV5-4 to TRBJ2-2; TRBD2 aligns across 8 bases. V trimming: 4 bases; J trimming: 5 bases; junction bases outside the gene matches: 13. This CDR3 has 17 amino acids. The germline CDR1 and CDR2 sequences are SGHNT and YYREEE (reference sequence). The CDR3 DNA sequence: TGTGCCAGCAGCGACTTTCGGAGCGGGGGACCAACCGGGGAGCTGTTTTTT. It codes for CASSDFRSGGPTGELFF. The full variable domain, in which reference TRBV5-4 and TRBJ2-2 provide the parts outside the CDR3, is ETGVTQSPTHLIKTRGQQVTLRCSSQSGHNTVSWYQQALGQGPQFIFQYYREEENGRGNFPPRFSGLQFPNYSSELNVNALELDDSALYLCASSDFRSGGPTGELFFGEGSRLTVL.

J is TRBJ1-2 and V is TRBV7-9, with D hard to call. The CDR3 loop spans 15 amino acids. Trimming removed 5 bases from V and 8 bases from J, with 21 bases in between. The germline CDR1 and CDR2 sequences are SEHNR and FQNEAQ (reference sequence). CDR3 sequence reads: CASSPGSWRPLGYTF. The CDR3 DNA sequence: TGTGCCAGCAGCCCCGGGAGTTGGCGACCTCTGGGCTACACCTTC.

The DNA for the CDR3 is TGTGCCTGGAGTGTTCCCCTTACAGGGGGTGCAGGTAGGGACACTGAAGCTTTCTTT. Translating it yields CAWSVPLTGGAGRDTEAFF. This chain joins TRBV30 and TRBJ1-1; 8 bases map to TRBD1. V was clipped by 0 bases and J by 3 bases; unmatched bases: 18. The CDR3 totals 19 residues. Germline lookup yields CDR1 GTSNPN and CDR2 SVGIG (reference sequence).